This passage covers 5 T cell receptor beta chains from one sample sequenced in a study of CD8 T cells in Susac syndrome. Random hexamers primed reverse transcription of about 0.45 to 1 ug RNA. Each CDR3 protein gets one entry after TCRdb re-called the immunoSEQ multiplex PCR reads with MiXCR. The table has 95,000 or so distinct CDR3 sequences, 90% to 95% seen once. The sample was CD8+ T cells from PBMCs. These receptors came from a human donor in good health.

The chain carries TRBV27 and TRBJ1-1, with D maybe TRBD1 (6 bases). Germline values: CDR1 MNHEY, CDR2 SMNVEV (reference sequence). V shed 3 bases and J shed 7 bases, with 9 bases lying between them. This CDR3 comprises 12 residues. The CDR3 sequence is CASSFGGGEAFF. The DNA of the CDR3 is TGTGCCAGCAGTTTTGGAGGGGGTGAAGCTTTCTTT.

The V call is TRBV6-5, the J call TRBJ2-1, with 14 nucleotides matching TRBD2. Trimming at V came to 2 bases and at J to 6 bases, leaving 12 bases not matched to a gene. The CDR3 runs 19 residues. Germline assignment: CDR1 MNHEY and CDR2 SVGAGI. The CDR3 reads CASSYASPGLAGATNEQFF. The CDR3 DNA reads TGTGCCAGCAGTTACGCCTCCCCGGGACTAGCGGGGGCCACCAATGAGCAGTTCTTC.

CDR3 nucleotide sequence: TGTGCCAGCAGTGTCGGGACAACTAGCACAGATACGCAGTATTTT. Protein sequence: CASSVGTTSTDTQYF. The rearrangement links TRBV6-4 to TRBJ2-3; D possibly corresponds to TRBD1 (6 bases). Per germline, CDR1 MRHNA and CDR2 SNTAGT. CDR3 length equals 15 residues. Trimming took off 4 bases at V and 0 bases at J, with 11 bases between the two ends.

The chain recombines TRBV7-9 with TRBJ2-7, with TRBD1 as a possible D gene (6 bases). Germline loops: CDR1 SEHNR, CDR2 FQNEAQ (reference sequence). CDR3 size: 12 residues. The V end was cut by 7 bases, the J end by 4 bases, with 11 bases between. The CDR3 loop reads CASTPGDYEQYF. The CDR3 region has the DNA TGTGCCAGCACCCCAGGGGATTACGAGCAGTACTTC.

This clonotype was observed a few times. The gene calls are TRBV19 and TRBJ2-7; 8 positions match TRBD2. Germline loops: CDR1 LNHDA, CDR2 SQIVND (reference sequence). This CDR3 is 13 amino acids long. V was pared by 3 bases and J by 3 bases, with 1 base of the junction left unmatched. The CDR3 DNA reads as TGTGCCAGTAGTATCACTAGCGGCTACGAGCAGTACTTC. The encoded protein is CASSITSGYEQYF.